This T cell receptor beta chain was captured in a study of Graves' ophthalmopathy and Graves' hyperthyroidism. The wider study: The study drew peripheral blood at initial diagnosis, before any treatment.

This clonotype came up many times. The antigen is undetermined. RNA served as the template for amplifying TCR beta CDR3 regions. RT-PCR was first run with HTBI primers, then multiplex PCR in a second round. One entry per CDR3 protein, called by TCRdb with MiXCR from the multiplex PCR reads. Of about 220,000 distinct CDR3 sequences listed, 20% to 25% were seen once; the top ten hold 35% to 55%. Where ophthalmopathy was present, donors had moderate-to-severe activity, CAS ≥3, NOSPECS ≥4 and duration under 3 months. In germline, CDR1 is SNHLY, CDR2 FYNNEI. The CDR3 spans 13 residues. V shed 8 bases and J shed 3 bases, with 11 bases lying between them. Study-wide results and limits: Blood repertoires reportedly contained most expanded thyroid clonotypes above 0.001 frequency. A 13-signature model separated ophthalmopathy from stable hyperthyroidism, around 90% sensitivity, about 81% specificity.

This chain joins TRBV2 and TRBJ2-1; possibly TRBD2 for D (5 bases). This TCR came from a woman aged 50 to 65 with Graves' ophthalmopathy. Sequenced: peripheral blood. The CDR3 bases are TGTGCCAGCGCCGGACTGGACTACAATGAGCAGTTCTTC. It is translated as CASAGLDYNEQFF.